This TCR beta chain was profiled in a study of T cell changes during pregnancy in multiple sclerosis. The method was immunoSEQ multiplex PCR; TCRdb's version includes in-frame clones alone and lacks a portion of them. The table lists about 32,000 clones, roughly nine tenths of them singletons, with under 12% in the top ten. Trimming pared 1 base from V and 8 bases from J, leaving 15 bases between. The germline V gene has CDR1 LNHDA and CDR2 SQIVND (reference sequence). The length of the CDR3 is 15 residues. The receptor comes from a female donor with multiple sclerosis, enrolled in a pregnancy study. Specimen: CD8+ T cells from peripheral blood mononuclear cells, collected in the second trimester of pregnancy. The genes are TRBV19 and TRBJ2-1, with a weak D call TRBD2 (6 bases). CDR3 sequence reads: CASSIAGREFDEQFF. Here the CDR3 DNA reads TGTGCCAGTAGTATAGCGGGGCGGGAATTCGATGAGCAGTTCTTC.